A selection of T cell receptor beta chains follows, all from one sample in a study of T cell changes during pregnancy in multiple sclerosis. The method was immunoSEQ multiplex PCR; TCRdb's version includes in-frame clones alone and lacks a portion of them. The sample has over 90,000 clones; just over 90% are singletons. This material consisted of peripheral blood, taken in the second trimester of pregnancy. All receptors derive from a female donor in good health, enrolled as a control in a pregnancy study. The CDR3 runs from the conserved cysteine through the conserved F or W. A D gene is named only where the DNA matches it firmly.

D	V	length	J	CDR3
NA	TRBV19	17	TRBJ1-5	CASRETRDTTFWVPQHF
TRBD2	TRBV5-8	13	TRBJ2-5	CASRSGGLETQYF
TRBD1	TRBV19	14	TRBJ1-3	CASSVQGAGNTIYF
NA	TRBV6-1	14	TRBJ2-7	CASSALDISYEQYF
TRBD2	TRBV9	15	TRBJ2-1	CASSVGGRGYNEQFF
NA	TRBV4-3	15	TRBJ1-1	CASSQVRSGDTEAFF
NA	TRBV30	15	TRBJ2-5	CAWSVVGGLQETQYF
TRBD2	TRBV19	14	TRBJ2-3	CASSLAGRTDTQYF
TRBD1	TRBV5-4	16	TRBJ1-1	CASSLTPGTGATEAFF
TRBD1	TRBV7-2	13	TRBJ1-2	CASSSDRAGGYTF
NA	TRBV5-6	12	TRBJ1-6	CASSLVASPLHF
NA	TRBV7-8	16	TRBJ1-2	CASSLVTGPTDYGYTF
TRBD1	TRBV7-2	16	TRBJ1-5	CASSSPDRGVNQPQHF
NA	TRBV2	12	TRBJ1-1	CASKHRTLEAFF
NA	TRBV11-2	13	TRBJ1-1	CASSLEVAGEAFF
NA	TRBV9	14	TRBJ2-1	CASSVNIGYNEQFF
NA	TRBV7-9	12	TRBJ1-2	CASSSRDYGYTF
NA	TRBV2	14	TRBJ1-1	CASSEAPGETEAFF
NA	TRBV19	15	TRBJ2-1	CASSIEGDHFVEQFF
NA	TRBV28	13	TRBJ2-7	CASSLGGHWEQYF
NA	TRBV21-1	17	TRBJ1-5	CASSKVGVAGARPPQHF
NA	TRBV28	16	TRBJ1-2	CASSLLGGRINYGYTF
NA	TRBV20-1	11	TRBJ1-1	CSAGTNTEAFF
TRBD1	TRBV28	15	TRBJ2-7	CASTPWGTGAYEQYF
NA	TRBV19	13	TRBJ1-2	CASSIGEGYGYTF
NA	TRBV28	13	TRBJ2-7	CASSLGLIYEQYF
TRBD2	TRBV7-2	14	TRBJ2-3	CASRVAGVADTQYF
NA	TRBV9	14	TRBJ2-7	CASSRNIGSHEQYF